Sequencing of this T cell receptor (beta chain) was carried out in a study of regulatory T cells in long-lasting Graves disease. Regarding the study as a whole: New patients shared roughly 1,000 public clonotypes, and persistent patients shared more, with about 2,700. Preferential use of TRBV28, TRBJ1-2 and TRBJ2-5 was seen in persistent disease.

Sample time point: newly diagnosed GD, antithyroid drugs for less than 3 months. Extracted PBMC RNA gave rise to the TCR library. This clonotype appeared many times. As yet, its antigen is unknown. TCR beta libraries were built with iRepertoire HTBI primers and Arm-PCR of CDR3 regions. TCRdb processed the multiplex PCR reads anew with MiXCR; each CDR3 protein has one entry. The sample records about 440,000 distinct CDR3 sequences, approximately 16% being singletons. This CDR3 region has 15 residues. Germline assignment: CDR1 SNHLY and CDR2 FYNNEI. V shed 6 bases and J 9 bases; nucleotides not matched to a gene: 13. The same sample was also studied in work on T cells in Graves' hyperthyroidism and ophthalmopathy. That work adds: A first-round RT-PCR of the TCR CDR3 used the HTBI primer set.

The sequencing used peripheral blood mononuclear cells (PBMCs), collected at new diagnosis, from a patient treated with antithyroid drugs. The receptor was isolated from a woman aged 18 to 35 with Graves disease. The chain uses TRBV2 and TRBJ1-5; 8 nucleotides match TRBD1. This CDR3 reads CASSVDRGNQWPQHF. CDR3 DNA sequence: TGTGCCAGCAGCGTCGACAGGGGTAATCAGTGGCCCCAGCATTTT.